The 25 T cell receptor beta chains reported below all come from one sample, sequenced in a study of radiotherapy plus CTLA-4 blockade in lung cancer (dated by TCRdb to between 2017 and 2018). To prepare the library, the immunoSEQ multiplex PCR assay was applied. TCRdb holds this immuneACCESS table with in-frame rearrangements only. Some clones are missing; in checked studies, unresolved V genes explain under half, and the rest has no known cause. The sample data list about 51,000 clones, and approximately 80% of these were observed just once. The ten largest clones take up about 2.2% of the sample. The material sequenced was peripheral blood, taken from a patient treated with radiotherapy plus ipilimumab. These receptors were obtained from a human donor with non-small cell lung cancer whose response to radiotherapy plus ipilimumab could not be evaluated.

The rearrangement links TRBV18 to TRBJ2-1; TRBD2 matches at 7 bases. The CDR3 has 14 residues. Trimming took 4 bases from V and 7 from J; bases not matched to a gene: 7. Looked up from germline, CDR1 is KGHSH and CDR2 is LQKENI. For the CDR3, the DNA is TGTGCCAGCTCACTCGGGACTAAGAGTAATGAGCAGTTCTTC. Translation: CASSLGTKSNEQFF.

V is TRBV6-5 and J is TRBJ2-1, with 7 bases fitting TRBD1. The CDR3 contains 14 residues. The V segment lost 2 bases and the J segment 9 bases; nucleotides outside the gene matches: 7. The germline CDR1 and CDR2 sequences are MNHEY and SVGAGI. As DNA, the CDR3 is TGTGCCAGCAGTTACAGGGGGCCGATTAGTGAGCAGTTCTTC. It specifies CASSYRGPISEQFF.

The chain is built from TRBV5-4 and TRBJ1-2; D is unresolved. The germline CDR1 and CDR2 sequences are SGHNT and YYREEE (reference sequence). Deletions cut 0 bases from V and 4 bases from J, with 7 bases between. The CDR3 is 13 amino acids. The CDR3 here is CASSLADFYGYTF. DNA for the CDR3: TGTGCCAGCAGCTTGGCGGACTTCTATGGCTACACCTTC.

The chain joins TRBV30 to TRBJ1-2, with 9 bases matching TRBD1. V gave up 2 bases and J gave up 3 bases; unmatched junction bases: 4. This CDR3 spans 14 amino acids. Germline V gene sequence: CDR1 GTSNPN, CDR2 SVGIG (reference sequence). This chain's CDR3 is CAWSPQGAYYGYTF. In nucleotides, the CDR3 is TGTGCCTGGAGTCCACAGGGGGCGTACTATGGCTACACCTTC.

The chain has TRBV7-6 and TRBJ2-2; 7 positions agree with TRBD1. This CDR3 has 16 residues. Trimming took 5 bases from V and 0 from J; bases not matched to a gene: 6. Germline assignment: CDR1 SGHVS and CDR2 FNYEAQ. The CDR3 nucleotides are TGTGCCAGCAGCCAACTAGGGACAGCGAACACCGGGGAGCTGTTTTTT. It is translated as CASSQLGTANTGELFF.

The chain couples TRBV6-1 to TRBJ1-5; a weak D match, TRBD1 (6 bases). From germline, CDR1 is MNHNS and CDR2 SASEGT. The length of the CDR3 is 14 residues. The germline V and J ends were trimmed by 6 bases and 6 bases, with 15 bases remaining between them. The CDR3 nucleotides read TGTGCCAGCAGAAAGTCAGGGGTCACTCAGCCCCAGCATTTT. Its protein is CASRKSGVTQPQHF.

The chain uses TRBV5-1 and TRBJ1-1; 10 bases are a match to TRBD1. Germline V gives CDR1 SGHRS, CDR2 YFSETQ. This CDR3 comprises 14 residues. Trimming at V came to 4 bases and at J to 7 bases, leaving 7 bases not matched to a gene. CDR3 residues: CASSEGTGELEAFF. In DNA, the CDR3 is TGCGCCAGCAGCGAGGGGACAGGGGAGCTTGAAGCTTTCTTT. Variable domain in full (rest from reference TRBV5-1 and TRBJ1-1): KAGVTQTPRYLIKTRGQQVTLSCSPISGHRSVSWYQQTPGQGLQFLFEYFSETQRNKGNFPGRFSGRQFSNSRSEMNVSTLELGDSALYLCASSEGTGELEAFFGQGTRLTVV.

This clone was recorded a few times. V is TRBV30 and J is TRBJ2-2; D may be TRBD2 (6 bases). Germline loops: CDR1 GTSNPN, CDR2 SVGIG (reference sequence). Trimming pared 3 bases from V and 4 bases from J, leaving 9 bases between. The CDR3 has 13 amino acids. CDR3 nucleotide sequence: TGTGCCTGGAGGCCAGCGGGCACCGGGGAGCTGTTTTTT. Protein sequence: CAWRPAGTGELFF.

CDR3 nucleotides: TGTGCCAGCAGCTTGACAGGGGGCAATCAGCCCCAGCATTTT. Its translation is CASSLTGGNQPQHF. The chain couples TRBV7-9 to TRBJ1-5; 8 positions agree with TRBD1. V trimming: 3 bases; J trimming: 2 bases; junction bases outside the gene matches: 0. The V gene's germline CDR1 is SEHNR and CDR2 FQNEAQ (reference sequence). This CDR3 region has 14 residues.

This chain joins TRBV5-1 and TRBJ1-1, with D unclear. The CDR3 length is 15 residues. V shed 0 bases and J shed 0 bases, with 9 bases lying between them. The V gene's germline CDR1 is SGHRS and CDR2 YFSETQ. The CDR3 region has the DNA TGCGCCAGCAGCTTGGGGGAGGGTTTGAACACTGAAGCTTTCTTT. It codes for CASSLGEGLNTEAFF.

The sample holds one count of this clone. The genes are TRBV6-5 and TRBJ2-7; D perhaps matches TRBD2 (5 bases). Trimming removed 5 bases from V and 4 bases from J, with 12 bases in between. The CDR3 is made up of 13 amino acids. In germline, CDR1 is MNHEY, CDR2 SVGAGI. In nucleotides, the CDR3 is TGTGCCAGCAGTCCCTCCGCGGGTTACGAGCAGTACTTC. It translates to CASSPSAGYEQYF.

This clone is a singleton in its sample. The J gene is TRBJ2-3, the V gene TRBV2; 13 bases are shared with TRBD2. The junction had 8 bases not matched to a gene; V was cut back by 6 bases and J by 5 bases. The CDR3 contains 16 residues. Germline V CDR1 and CDR2: SNHLY, FYNNEI. CDR3 DNA: TGTGCCAGCAGCCCGGGACTAGCGGGGAAAAGAGATACGCAGTATTTT. Amino acid sequence: CASSPGLAGKRDTQYF.

This clone was seen only a few times. V and J are TRBV28 and TRBJ2-3, with 9 positions matching TRBD2. Germline V lookup: CDR1 MDHEN, CDR2 SYDVKM. CDR3 size: 14 residues. V shed 6 bases, J shed 2 bases, and the junction held 3 bases outside the gene matches. The CDR3 is CASSVAGDTDTQYF. The DNA for the CDR3 is TGTGCCAGCAGCGTAGCGGGAGACACAGATACGCAGTATTTT.

The chain links TRBV7-9 to TRBJ2-2, with 13 bases identical to TRBD2. The CDR3 spans 16 residues. With 4 bases clipped from V and 6 bases from J, the junction kept 5 bases outside the gene matches. Germline assignment: CDR1 SEHNR and CDR2 FQNEAQ (reference sequence). CDR3 amino acids: CASSSPGLAGPGELFF. DNA for the CDR3: TGTGCCAGCAGCTCTCCGGGACTAGCGGGACCCGGGGAGCTGTTTTTT.

This clone was seen just once. The chain recombines TRBV5-4 with TRBJ2-4; weak D call: TRBD2 (5 bases). CDR3 length equals 16 residues. V shed 5 bases and J shed 0 bases, with 15 bases lying between them. CDR1 is SGHNT and CDR2 is YYREEE in the germline V gene (reference sequence). CDR3 sequence reads: CASSWPGGLAKNIQYF. CDR3 DNA sequence: TGTGCCAGCAGTTGGCCCGGCGGGTTAGCCAAAAACATTCAGTACTTC.

The chain links TRBV4-1 to TRBJ2-7, with a weak D call TRBD2 (6 bases). This CDR3 spans 17 amino acids. Germline CDR1 is MGHRA and CDR2 is YSYEKL. Trimming cost V 0 bases and J 3 bases, with 18 bases left between them. CDR3 bases: TGCGCCAGCAGCCAAGAAAATTTGCCGGGACTTGTCTACGAGCAGTACTTC. Translating it yields CASSQENLPGLVYEQYF.

This chain joins TRBV15 and TRBJ1-1; D is perhaps TRBD1 (5 bases). The length of the CDR3 is 14 residues. CDR1 is LNHNV, CDR2 YYDKDF, per germline (reference sequence). V was trimmed by 0 bases and J by 0 bases, leaving 5 bases between them. Here the CDR3 reads CATSRDRVNTEAFF. The DNA for the CDR3 is TGTGCCACCAGCAGAGACAGGGTGAACACTGAAGCTTTCTTT.

The chain links TRBV7-2 to TRBJ2-3, with 7 bases that match TRBD2. The CDR3 consists of 13 residues. The J segment lost 7 bases and the V segment lost 5 bases, leaving 6 bases of the junction unmatched. In germline, CDR1 is SGHTA, CDR2 FQGNSA. CDR3 loop: CASSLYSGYTQYF. The CDR3 region has the DNA TGTGCCAGCAGCCTGTATAGCGGGTATACGCAGTATTTT.

This chain links TRBV18 with TRBJ1-2, with D unclear. The CDR3 has 15 amino acids. Germline V gene data show CDR1 as KGHSH and CDR2 as LQKENI. The V gene lost 3 bases and the J gene lost 8 bases, with 19 bases spanning the gap. CDR3 nucleotide sequence: TGTGCCAGCTCACCCTCCCACTGGAGGGAGGAAGGCTACACCTTC. Its protein is CASSPSHWREEGYTF.

The rearrangement joins TRBV28 to TRBJ1-2; the match to TRBD1 covers 9 bases. CDR3 size: 14 residues. Germline trimming cut 3 bases from V and 5 bases from J; bases unmatched to any gene: 4. Germline V lookup: CDR1 MDHEN, CDR2 SYDVKM. The DNA of the CDR3 is TGTGCCAGCAGTTTTAACAGGGGGCTTTATGGCTACACCTTC. It codes for CASSFNRGLYGYTF.

The chain recombines TRBV5-1 with TRBJ2-2; D perhaps matches TRBD2 (5 bases). Germline V gene data show CDR1 as SGHRS and CDR2 as YFSETQ. Trimming stripped 3 bases from V and 6 bases from J, with 18 bases between. CDR3 length: 16 residues. The CDR3 spells CASSSGRASGAGELFF. The CDR3 DNA reads TGCGCCAGCAGCTCGGGAAGGGCTTCAGGCGCCGGGGAGCTGTTTTTT.

This rearrangement joins TRBV28 to TRBJ2-7; 7 bases line up with TRBD1. This CDR3 contains 13 residues. Germline V gene lookup returns CDR1 MDHEN and CDR2 SYDVKM. The trim removed 7 bases at V and 2 bases at J, leaving 5 bases unmatched. The CDR3 DNA follows: TGTGCCAGCAAAGGGCAGGGGGCCTACGAGCAGTACTTC. Translation gives CASKGQGAYEQYF.

The sample holds a few counts of this clone. The chain combines TRBV6-5 with TRBJ1-1, with TRBD1 matching over 11 bases. Losses at the gene ends were 8 bases for V and 0 bases for J; bases not matched to a gene: 5. The CDR3 has 15 residues. CDR1 MNHEY and CDR2 SVGAGI come from the germline V gene. CDR3 region: CASVRDRGLNTEAFF. In nucleotides, the CDR3 is TGTGCCAGCGTCAGGGACAGGGGGTTGAACACTGAAGCTTTCTTT.

The chain recombines TRBV9 with TRBJ1-3; 7 bases map to TRBD1. This CDR3 is 13 amino acids long. Trimming at V came to 2 bases and at J to 13 bases, leaving 9 bases not matched to a gene. Germline V gives CDR1 SGDLS, CDR2 YYNGEE. CDR3 DNA sequence: TGTGCCAGCAGCGTCGATTCCGGGACAGCAATATATTTT. Protein sequence: CASSVDSGTAIYF.

The rearrangement joins TRBV7-9 to TRBJ1-4; D call uncertain. Germline V gene sequence: CDR1 SEHNR, CDR2 FQNEAQ (reference sequence). The CDR3 spans 15 residues. V was pared by 5 bases and J by 3 bases, with 13 bases between. The CDR3 DNA reads as TGTGCCAGCAGCCCCGGTGCGACACCTAATGAAAAACTGTTTTTT. It translates to CASSPGATPNEKLFF.